The 10 T cell receptor beta chains reported below all come from one sample, sequenced in a study of blood T cells in healthy people across ages. The authors ran a second PCR of about 6 to 11 cycles using a sample-barcoded 5' primer and a J-beta primer mix. TCRdb redid the calling of the 5' RACE reads with MiXCR, one entry per CDR3 protein. In the table there are some 370,000 distinct CDR3 sequences, roughly half of which are singletons. Specimen: blood. The receptor set was obtained from a man aged 60 to 75 in good health.

This clonotype was recorded many times. V and J are TRBV9 and TRBJ2-7, with D perhaps being TRBD1 or TRBD2 (5 bases each). The V end lost 6 bases, the J end lost 0 bases, and 13 bases lay between the germline ends. The CDR3 has 14 amino acids. Germline CDR1 is SGDLS and CDR2 is YYNGEE. CDR3 residues: CASTPFGGSYEQYF. The CDR3 DNA reads as TGTGCCAGCACCCCTTTTGGGGGCTCCTACGAGCAGTACTTC.

The chain is built from TRBV20-1 and TRBJ2-1, with D tentatively TRBD1 (5 bases). Trimming took off 0 bases at V and 8 bases at J, with 17 bases between the two ends. Germline CDR1 DFQATT, CDR2 SNEGSKA (reference sequence). The CDR3 runs 15 residues. The CDR3 sequence is CSAREGKGAWHEQFF. CDR3 DNA sequence: TGCAGTGCTAGAGAGGGGAAAGGGGCTTGGCATGAGCAGTTCTTC.

This clonotype was found a few times. This rearrangement joins TRBV6-5 to TRBJ2-7, with D possibly TRBD2 on 5 matching bases. The V gene's germline CDR1 is MNHEY and CDR2 SVGAGI. Trimming left V 5 bases short and J 7 bases short, with 18 bases between. The CDR3 totals 14 residues. The CDR3 reads CASSTDRGIGEQYF. CDR3 coding DNA: TGTGCCAGCAGTACTGACCGGGGTATTGGGGAGCAGTACTTC.

This clonotype was seen more than once but under ten times. This rearrangement joins TRBV24-1 to TRBJ1-2; D perhaps matches TRBD1 (5 bases). This CDR3 is built from 12 residues. CDR1 KGHDR and CDR2 SFDVKD come from the germline V gene. Trimming took off 7 bases at V and 7 bases at J, with 12 bases between the two ends. The CDR3 coding sequence is TGTGCCACCAGCGGGACCTCCGGTGGCTACACCTTC. It yields the protein CATSGTSGGYTF.

The chain has TRBV4-1 and TRBJ2-1; D possibly matches TRBD1 or TRBD2 (5 bases each). Gene TRBJ2-7 matches the end of the DNA better, so the J call may be wrong. CDR1 and CDR2 (germline): MGHRA, YSYEKL. The CDR3 contains 17 residues. CDR3 nucleotide sequence: TGCGCCAGCAGCCTGGATCCAGGGAGAAACTCCTACAATGAGCAGTACTTC. Translated, it gives CASSLDPGRNSYNEQYF.

This chain links TRBV29-1 with TRBJ2-1; 7 bases line up with TRBD1. V lost 7 bases and J lost 6; bases outside the gene matches: 12. The germline V gene has CDR1 SQVTM and CDR2 ANQGSEA. The CDR3 loop spans 14 amino acids. In DNA, the CDR3 is TGCAGCGCCCCGGGACAGCCTGGCGGCAATGAGCAGTTCTTC. Translated, it gives CSAPGQPGGNEQFF.

The chain uses TRBV20-1 and TRBJ1-2; TRBD1 might be the D (6 bases). Trimming removed 3 bases at V and 4 bases at J, with 15 bases between. There are 14 residues in the CDR3. Looked up from germline, CDR1 is DFQATT and CDR2 is SNEGSKA (reference sequence). This CDR3 reads CSASGQGTFYGYTF. The DNA of the CDR3 is TGCAGTGCTAGTGGGCAGGGGACTTTCTATGGCTACACCTTC.

This sequence joins TRBV7-9 and TRBJ2-3, with 9 bases that match TRBD1. Trimming cost V 3 bases and J 3 bases; bases outside gene matches: 7. The CDR3 length is 16 residues. The germline V gene encodes CDR1 SEHNR and CDR2 FQNEAQ (reference sequence). CDR3 bases: TGTGCCAGCAGCTTTGAGGGACAGGGAGAGACAGATACGCAGTATTTT. It is translated as CASSFEGQGETDTQYF.

V gene TRBV10-3 combines with J gene TRBJ2-7, with TRBD1 as a possible D gene (6 bases). Germline-derived CDR1 and CDR2 are ENHRY and SYGVKD. There are 16 residues in the CDR3. Trimming pared 4 bases from V and 3 bases from J, leaving 19 bases between. DNA for the CDR3: TGTGCCATCAGTGGGTCGTTGGGGGCAGGGGACTACGAGCAGTACTTC. Protein sequence: CAISGSLGAGDYEQYF.

As regards this clonotype: Compared with germline, one end of the junction differs, possibly owing to a read error. The CDR3 region is CASSFVQGAGTGELFF. The CDR3 DNA sequence: TGTGCTAGCAGCTTCGTACAGGGGGCTGGAACCGGGGAGCTGTTTTTT. The V and J genes are TRBV7-7 and TRBJ2-2; 9 positions agree with TRBD1. The CDR3 sequence is 16 residues long. Germline V gives CDR1 SSHAT, CDR2 FNYEAQ (reference sequence).